The 17 T cell receptor beta chains in this list originate from one sample, sequenced in a study of CD8+ T cells in alopecia areata. Following RNA extraction, reverse transcription yielded cDNA that acted as the sequencing template. Measured with immunoSEQ multiplex PCR; TCRdb has only the in-frame clones, and not every one. The specimen has around 100,000 clones, none found just once. The sequenced sample consisted of lesional skin. The receptor source for this set is a C3H/HeJ mouse with alopecia areata. This strain's MHC haplotype is H2-k.

Concerning this clone itself: Mouse gene names and germline throughout. The sequence runs out 4 residues before the end of the CDR3; the remainder is reconstructed from the germline J gene. This rearrangement joins TRBV13-1 to TRBJ2-1; 12 nucleotides agree with TRBD1. V dropped 3 bases and J dropped 5; count of bases not matched to a gene: 6. The CDR3 spans 16 residues. Germline V gene sequence: CDR1 NSHNY, CDR2 SYGAGN. The DNA read from the CDR3 is TGTGCCAGCAGTGGCCGGGACAGGGGGCGCCATGCT. Translating it yields CASSGRDRGRHA. The full CDR3 is CASSGRDRGRHAEQFF.

On this clone itself: The genes are named according to mouse. The read terminates 4 residues before the CDR3 end, so the remaining end is supplied by the germline J gene. The V gene is TRBV17, the J gene TRBJ2-2; unclear D gene. Between the trimmed V and J ends, which lost 1 base and 2 bases, there was a span of 5 bases. This CDR3 contains 14 residues. The V gene's germline CDR1 is MNHDT and CDR2 YYDKIL. The CDR3 sequence is CASSRGHNTGQLYF. CDR3 DNA, as far as it was read: TGTGCTAGCAGTAGAGGACATAACACCGGG.

Comments on this clone: Each gene name is a mouse one. The read ends 4 residues before the CDR3 terminus; that terminus is restored from the germline J gene. V and J are TRBV17 and TRBJ2-1, with 8 bases identical to TRBD1. The V segment lost 1 base and the J segment 4 bases; nucleotides outside the gene matches: 3. In germline, CDR1 is MNHDT, CDR2 YYDKIL. This CDR3 region has 15 residues. CDR3: CASSRARQGYAEQFF. CDR3 bases read: TGTGCTAGCAGTAGAGCCCGACAGGGGTATGCT. The entire variable domain, with the rest obtained from reference TRBV17 and TRBJ2-1, is as follows: DTTVKQNPRYKLARVGKPVNLICSQTMNHDTMYWYQKKPNQAPKLLLFYYDKILNREADTFEKFQSSRPNNSFCSLYIGSAGLEYSAMYLCASSRARQGYAEQFFGPGTRLTVL.

This clone was counted a few times. A mismatch at residue 12 separates the TCRdb protein from the translated DNA, so the protein presented here was translated from the DNA. Gene names are the mouse ones. The read halts 3 residues ahead of the CDR3 end, with the missing end drawn from the germline J gene. The J gene is TRBJ1-3, the V gene TRBV19; 9 positions agree with TRBD1. The V gene's germline CDR1 is FNHDT and CDR2 SITEND (reference sequence). V gave up 4 bases and J gave up 0 bases; unmatched junction bases: 2. This CDR3 has 15 residues. The CDR3: CASSPDRGSGNTLYF. The CDR3 bases that were read are TGTGCCAGCAGTCCGGACAGGGGTTCTGGAAATACG.

This clone appeared a few times. The listed genes are named as in mouse. The read stops 4 residues short of the end of the CDR3; the missing end is completed from the germline J gene. The chain employs TRBV19 and TRBJ2-1; tentative D call: TRBD1 (5 bases). The V end was cut by 4 bases, the J end by 6 bases, with 8 bases between. Per germline, CDR1 FNHDT and CDR2 SITEND (reference sequence). The CDR3 length is 12 residues. CDR3 bases read: TGTGCCAGCAGTTCAGGGTTTGCT. It is translated as CASSSGFA. The CDR3 as a whole reads CASSSGFAEQFF.

This clone was counted between two and nine times. Gene names are mouse gene names. The read falls 4 residues short of the CDR3 end, and the missing part is taken from the germline J gene. The chain joins TRBV14 to TRBJ2-1; 7 bases are shared with TRBD1. This CDR3 has 14 amino acids. Germline loops: CDR1 SGHDT, CDR2 FRDEAV. J lost 3 bases, V lost 4 bases, and 4 bases had no gene match. The CDR3 loop reads CASSPGQLYAEQFF. The DNA read from the CDR3 is TGTGCCAGCAGTCCGGGACAGCTCTATGCT.

As for this clone: At residue 14, TCRdb's protein disagrees with the DNA translation; the protein shown here derives from the DNA. These gene names are mouse names. The read ends 3 residues shy of where the CDR3 ends; the end is completed using the germline J gene. The V call is TRBV13-3, the J call TRBJ1-6; the match to TRBD1 covers 11 bases. TRBJ1-6 is known as an ORF, though its function is uncertain. Germline trimming cut 3 bases from V and 1 base from J; bases unmatched to any gene: 3. Looked up from germline, CDR1 is NNHDY and CDR2 is SYVADS. This CDR3 region has 17 residues. The CDR3: CASSAGTGGSYNSPLYF. The sequenced CDR3 bases are TGTGCCAGCAGTGCTGGGACAGGGGGGTCCTATAATTCGCCC.

This clone was counted many times. The germline and genes are mouse ones. The read ends 4 residues early relative to the CDR3; the germline J gene fills the gap. The rearrangement links TRBV13-3 to TRBJ2-1; a weak D match, TRBD1 (6 bases). Between the trimmed V and J ends, which lost 3 bases and 6 bases, there was a span of 16 bases. Germline CDR1 is NNHDY and CDR2 is SYVADS. The CDR3 contains 15 residues. The chain's CDR3 is CASSAPRGRIAEQFF. The CDR3 DNA, read in part, is TGTGCCAGCAGTGCCCCCAGGGGACGAATTGCT.

This clone has a handful of counts. Gene labels here are mouse ones. The CDR3 end falls 4 residues outside the read, so it is completed with the germline J gene. V usage is TRBV13-3 and J usage is TRBJ2-3; weak D call: TRBD1 (6 bases). The germline CDR1 and CDR2 sequences are NNHDY and SYVADS. V was trimmed by 1 base and J by 4 bases, leaving 10 bases between them. CDR3 size: 14 residues. The CDR3 sequence is CASSDRQGSETLYF. The CDR3 bases that were read are TGTGCCAGCAGTGATAGGCAGGGGTCAGAA.

With regard to this clone: At residue 13, the TCRdb protein departs from the DNA translation, so the protein shown here was derived from the DNA itself. The genes are named according to mouse. With the read ending 3 residues before the CDR3 end, the germline J gene is used to fill in that end. This rearrangement joins TRBV13-3 to TRBJ1-3; D gene unclear. CDR1 and CDR2 from the germline V gene are NNHDY and SYVADS. The CDR3 sequence is 16 residues long. V was trimmed by 0 bases and J by 0 bases, leaving 10 bases between them. CDR3 sequence reads: CASSDDSGLSGNTLYF. The CDR3 DNA, read in part, is TGTGCCAGCAGTGATGACAGTGGTCTTTCTGGAAATACG.

In this sample, this clone turned up a few times. There is a difference at residue 12 between the TCRdb protein and the DNA translation, so the protein given here was translated from the DNA. Germline and genes: mouse. The read terminates 3 residues before the CDR3 end, so the remaining end is supplied by the germline J gene. J is TRBJ1-6 and V is TRBV1; possibly TRBD1 for D (6 bases). TRBJ1-6 is given ORF status, its function remaining uncertain. Germline lookup yields CDR1 NSQYPW and CDR2 LRSPGD (reference sequence). The V and J ends lost 0 bases and 10 bases respectively, with 13 bases between them. The length of the CDR3 is 15 residues. This CDR3 is CTCSAEGAWESPLYF. Partial CDR3 DNA: TGCACCTGCAGTGCAGAGGGGGCGTGGGAATCGCCC.

This clone was counted a few times. The germline and genes are mouse ones. This CDR3 is CTCSAEQGVNTGQLYF. CDR3 bases read: TGCACCTGCAGTGCAGAGCAGGGGGTAAACACCGGG. V gene TRBV1 combines with J gene TRBJ2-2, with 7 nucleotides matching TRBD1. Read data end 4 residues before the CDR3 end; the end is taken from the germline J gene. Germline loops: CDR1 NSQYPW, CDR2 LRSPGD (reference sequence). This CDR3 has 16 residues. Germline trimming cut 0 bases from V and 1 base from J; bases unmatched to any gene: 2.

This clone was seen a few times. These gene names are mouse names. The CDR3 end lies 4 residues beyond the end of the read and is filled in from the germline J gene. The J gene is TRBJ2-5, the V gene TRBV13-3; tentatively, D is TRBD1 (6 bases). Germline V gene lookup returns CDR1 NNHDY and CDR2 SYVADS. The CDR3 is made up of 15 amino acids. The V and J ends lost 4 bases and 0 bases respectively, with 12 bases between them. The chain's CDR3 is CASSHGTLNQDTQYF. The sequenced part of the CDR3 DNA is TGTGCCAGCAGTCATGGGACACTTAACCAAGAC.

Concerning this clone: Gene names are the mouse ones. CDR3 residues: CASSEDVPGDAETLYF. The DNA read from the CDR3 is TGTGCCAGCAGTGAGGATGTTCCAGGGGATGCAGAA. This chain uses TRBV13-3 with TRBJ2-3; maybe TRBD1 (6 bases). Sequencing ends 4 residues short of the CDR3 end; the germline J gene provides the rest. This CDR3 comprises 16 residues. The germline CDR1 and CDR2 sequences are NNHDY and SYVADS. Trimming stripped 2 bases from V and 2 bases from J, with 15 bases between.

Concerning this clone itself: Any gene name here is a mouse gene name. The CDR3 end lies 4 residues beyond the end of the read and is filled in from the germline J gene. The chain combines TRBV13-3 with TRBJ1-1; TRBD1 aligns across 9 bases. Trimming at V came to 2 bases and at J to 1 base, leaving 3 bases not matched to a gene. This CDR3 region has 15 residues. Per germline, CDR1 NNHDY and CDR2 SYVADS. CDR3 amino acids: CASSDRDRVNTEVFF. The DNA read from the CDR3 is TGTGCCAGCAGTGACCGGGACAGGGTAAACACA.

This clone has a handful of counts. Here the gene names and germline are mouse. The sequence runs out 4 residues before the end of the CDR3; the remainder is reconstructed from the germline J gene. The chain couples TRBV13-3 to TRBJ2-3; weak D call: TRBD1 (5 bases). This CDR3 contains 13 residues. Trimming took 6 bases from V and 3 from J, leaving 11 bases between them. Germline V gene lookup returns CDR1 NNHDY and CDR2 SYVADS. The CDR3 bases that were read are TGTGCCAGCAAACTCAGGGTGGCAGAA. Protein sequence: CASKLRVAE. The whole CDR3 is CASKLRVAETLYF.

This clone was detected ten times or more. Mouse gene names apply. The CDR3 extends 4 residues past the end of the read, so its final part is completed from the germline J gene. The chain links TRBV16 to TRBJ2-3; TRBD2 matches 7 bases. The CDR3 extends over 13 amino acids. Germline lookup yields CDR1 SGHSA and CDR2 FRNQAP. Partial CDR3 DNA: TGTGCAAGCAGCTCCGGACTGGAAGAA. Amino acid sequence: CASSSGLEE. The entire CDR3 protein is CASSSGLEETLYF.